This T cell receptor beta chain was observed in a study of blood T cell repertoires in COVID-19. Study-level background: The study drew acute and convalescent COVID-19 samples from the United States, Italy and Spain. Nucleic acid was either cDNA or gDNA, and it came from T cells, B-cell-depleted T cells, or PBMCs.

The germline CDR1 and CDR2 sequences are MNHNY and SVGAGI (reference sequence). The V end lost 5 bases, the J end lost 8 bases, and 9 bases lay between the germline ends. This CDR3 has 12 residues. Original analysis: Cell counts per sample came from amplifying reference gene primers. Produced via immunoSEQ multiplex PCR; TCRdb's table is partial and in-frame only. The DNA gave D and trimming, while V, J and clone size come from that table. The data show around 13,000 clones, roughly 85% seen once. The sequence was collected from a woman aged 55-75 years with acute or convalescent COVID-19. Sample: peripheral blood. This chain connects TRBV6-6 to TRBJ1-4, with D perhaps TRBD1 (5 bases). CDR3 in DNA: TGTGCCAGCAGTCCCGCAGGGGAAAAACTGTTTTTT. Translation: CASSPAGEKLFF.